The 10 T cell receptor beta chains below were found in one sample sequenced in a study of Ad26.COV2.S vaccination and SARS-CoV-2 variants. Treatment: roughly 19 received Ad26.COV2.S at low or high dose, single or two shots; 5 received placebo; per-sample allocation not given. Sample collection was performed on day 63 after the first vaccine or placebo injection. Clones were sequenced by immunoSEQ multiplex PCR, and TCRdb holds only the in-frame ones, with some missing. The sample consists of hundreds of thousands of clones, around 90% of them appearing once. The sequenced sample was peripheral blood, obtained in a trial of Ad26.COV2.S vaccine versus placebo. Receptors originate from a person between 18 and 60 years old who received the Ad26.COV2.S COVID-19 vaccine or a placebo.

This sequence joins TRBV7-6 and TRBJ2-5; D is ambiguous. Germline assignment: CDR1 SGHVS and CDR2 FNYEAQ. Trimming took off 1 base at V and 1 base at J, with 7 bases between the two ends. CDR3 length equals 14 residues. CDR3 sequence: CASSLGATQETQYF. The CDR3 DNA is TGTGCCAGCAGCTTAGGGGCAACCCAAGAGACCCAGTACTTC.

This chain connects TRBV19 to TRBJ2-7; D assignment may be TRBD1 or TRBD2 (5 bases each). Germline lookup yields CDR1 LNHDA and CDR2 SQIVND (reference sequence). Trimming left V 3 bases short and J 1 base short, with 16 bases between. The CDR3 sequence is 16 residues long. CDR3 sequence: CASSIWDGLGSYEQYF. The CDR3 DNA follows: TGTGCCAGTAGTATTTGGGACGGATTGGGGTCCTACGAGCAGTACTTC.

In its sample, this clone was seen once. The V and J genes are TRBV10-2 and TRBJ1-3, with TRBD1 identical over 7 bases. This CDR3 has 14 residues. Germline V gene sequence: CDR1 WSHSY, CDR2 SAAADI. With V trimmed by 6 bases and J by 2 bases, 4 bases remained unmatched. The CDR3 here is CASSEGTAGNTIYF. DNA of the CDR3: TGCGCCAGCAGCGAAGGGACAGCTGGAAACACCATATATTTT.

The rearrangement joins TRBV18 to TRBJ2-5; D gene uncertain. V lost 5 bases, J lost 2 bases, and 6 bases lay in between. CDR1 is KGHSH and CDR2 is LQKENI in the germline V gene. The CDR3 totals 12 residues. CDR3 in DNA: TGTGCCAGCTCAGGTGATCAAGAGACCCAGTACTTC. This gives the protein CASSGDQETQYF.

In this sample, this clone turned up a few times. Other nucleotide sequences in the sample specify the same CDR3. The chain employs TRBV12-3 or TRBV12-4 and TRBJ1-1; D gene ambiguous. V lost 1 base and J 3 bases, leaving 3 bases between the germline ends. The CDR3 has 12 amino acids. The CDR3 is CASSLGDTEAFF. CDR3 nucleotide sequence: TGTGCCAGCAGTTTAGGTGACACTGAAGCTTTCTTT.

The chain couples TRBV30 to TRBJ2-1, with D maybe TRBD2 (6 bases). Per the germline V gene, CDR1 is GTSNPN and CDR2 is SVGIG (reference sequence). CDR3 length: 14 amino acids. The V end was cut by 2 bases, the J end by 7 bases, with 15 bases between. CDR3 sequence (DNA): TGTGCCTGGAGTCCCACGGAGGGAATGAATGAGCAGTTCTTC. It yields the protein CAWSPTEGMNEQFF.

The CDR3 nucleotides are TGTGCCAGCAGCCGAAGGACAGGGTATTTTCTTTCGGCTAATGAAAAACTGTTTTTT. Amino acid sequence: CASSRRTGYFLSANEKLFF. This chain links TRBV14 with TRBJ1-4, with 8 bases aligning to TRBD1. The trim removed 4 bases at V and 3 bases at J, leaving 16 bases unmatched. Germline lookup yields CDR1 SGHDN and CDR2 FVKESK. This CDR3 contains 19 residues.

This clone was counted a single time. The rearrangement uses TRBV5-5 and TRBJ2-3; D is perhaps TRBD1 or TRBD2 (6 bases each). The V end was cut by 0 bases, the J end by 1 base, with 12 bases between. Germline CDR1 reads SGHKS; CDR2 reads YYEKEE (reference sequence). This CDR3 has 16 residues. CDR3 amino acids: CASSLASGEGTDTQYF. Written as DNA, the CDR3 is TGTGCCAGCAGCTTGGCTTCAGGGGAGGGCACAGATACGCAGTATTTT.

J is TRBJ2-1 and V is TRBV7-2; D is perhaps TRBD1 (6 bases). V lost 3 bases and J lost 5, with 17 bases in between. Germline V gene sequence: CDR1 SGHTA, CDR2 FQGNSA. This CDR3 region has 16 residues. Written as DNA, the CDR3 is TGTGCCAGCAGCTTCACCGGGACAACCTCTAACAATGAGCAGTTCTTC. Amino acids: CASSFTGTTSNNEQFF.

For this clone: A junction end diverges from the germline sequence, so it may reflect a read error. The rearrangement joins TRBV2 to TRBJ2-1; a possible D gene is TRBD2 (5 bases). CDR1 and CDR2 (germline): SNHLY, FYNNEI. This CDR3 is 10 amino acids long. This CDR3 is CASSELDSVF. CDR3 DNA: TGTGCCAGCAGTGAGCTGGACTCGGTCTTC.